This TCR beta chain is from a study of CD8+CD57+ T cells in acquired aplastic anemia. Study context: Average DNA yield from sorted CD4+ and CD8+ cells was about 3.2 ug. Overall study findings and caveats: Overlap between patients and controls comprised twenty-nine CD8+ CDR3 sequences.

The germline gives CDR1 DFQATT, CDR2 SNEGSKA (reference sequence). V lost 6 bases and J lost 2, with 12 bases in between. The CDR3 is made up of 13 amino acids. This clonotype was counted once. Antigen specificity is unknown. Genomic DNA served as template for TCR beta VDJ and CDR3 profiling. MiXCR, run by TCRdb on the reads, gives a single entry per CDR3 protein. The sample records 200,000 or so distinct CDR3 sequences, 64% being singletons. This chain uses TRBV20-1 with TRBJ2-3; D is unresolved. Material: sorted CD4+, CD8+, or CD8+CD57+ T cells (not recorded which) from PBMCs. The receptor's source is a human donor with severe aplastic anemia or a healthy control (not recorded which). The CDR3 region is CSAPVDFTDTQYF. DNA of the CDR3: TGCAGTGCCCCCGTGGATTTCACAGATACGCAGTATTTT.